The sequence of this T cell receptor (beta chain) was determined in a study of monozygotic twins with inflammatory bowel disease. Study-wide results and caveats: Twins classed as concordant or discordant showed no difference in repertoire similarity, possibly from limited power. Especially with disease activity, IBD patients shared fewer clonotypes with others than healthy twins did.

Whole blood, unsorted for T cells, was the source of total RNA. Germline loops: CDR1 GTSNPN, CDR2 SVGIG (reference sequence). The CDR3 runs 13 residues. As regards this clonotype: Its antigen is still unknown.

The UMIs carried a 6-nucleotide sample barcode, and they were added by template switching. One entry per CDR3 protein, without DNA, is what TCRdb gives after re-calling the 5' RACE reads. The sample is made up of 150,000 or so distinct CDR3 sequences, and the top ten hold about 1.2% of it. The sequenced material came from blood. The receptor was isolated from a human donor with ulcerative colitis or Crohn's disease, or a healthy co-twin of an affected twin (not recorded which). The chain has TRBV30 and TRBJ1-3. The CDR3 sequence is CAWSTISGNTIYF.